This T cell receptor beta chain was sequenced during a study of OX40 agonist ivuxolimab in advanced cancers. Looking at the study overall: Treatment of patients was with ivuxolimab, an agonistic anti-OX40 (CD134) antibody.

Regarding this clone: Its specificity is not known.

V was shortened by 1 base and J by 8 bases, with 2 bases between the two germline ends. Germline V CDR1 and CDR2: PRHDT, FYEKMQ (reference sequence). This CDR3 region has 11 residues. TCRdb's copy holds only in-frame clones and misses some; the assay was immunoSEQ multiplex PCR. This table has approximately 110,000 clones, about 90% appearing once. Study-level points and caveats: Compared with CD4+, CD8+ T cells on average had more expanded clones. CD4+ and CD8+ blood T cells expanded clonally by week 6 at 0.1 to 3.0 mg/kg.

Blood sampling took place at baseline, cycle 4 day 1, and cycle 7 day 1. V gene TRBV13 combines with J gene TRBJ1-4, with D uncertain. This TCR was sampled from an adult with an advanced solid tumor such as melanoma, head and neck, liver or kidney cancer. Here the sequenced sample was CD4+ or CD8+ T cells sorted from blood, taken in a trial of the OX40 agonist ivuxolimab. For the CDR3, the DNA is TGTGCCAGCAGCTTAGAAGAAAAACTGTTTTTT. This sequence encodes CASSLEEKLFF.